This TCR beta chain was identified during a study of radiotherapy plus CTLA-4 blockade in lung cancer. Trimming cost V 8 bases and J 7 bases, with 18 bases left between them. CDR3 length: 14 amino acids. CDR1 is SGHVS and CDR2 is FQNEAQ in the germline V gene. Points on this clone: Its antigen is currently unknown.

General observations from the study: Early blood T cell clone dynamics reportedly forecast response best, with interferon-beta. After treatment with radiotherapy plus ipilimumab, TCR clones that came from the tumor expanded in blood.

Enrolled patients, whose metastatic non-small-cell lung cancer was chemo-refractory, received focal radiation plus CTLA-4 blockade with ipilimumab. Clones were read by immunoSEQ multiplex PCR, and TCRdb kept only the in-frame ones, dropping some. The sample holds around 38,000 clones; roughly 85% are singletons and the top ten take under 25%. The receptor was isolated from a human donor with non-small cell lung cancer whose response to radiotherapy plus ipilimumab could not be evaluated. Sequenced material: peripheral blood, taken from a patient treated with radiotherapy plus ipilimumab. This chain joins TRBV7-8 and TRBJ1-5; D ambiguous. In DNA, the CDR3 is TGTGCCAGCGGCAACGGGAGGGCCAGGCAGCCCCAGCATTTT. It codes for CASGNGRARQPQHF.